These 2 T cell receptor beta chains were sequenced from one sample in a study of blood T cell repertoires in COVID-19. TCRdb's table, derived via immunoSEQ multiplex PCR, lists solely in-frame clones and lacks some. The sample records about 42,000 clones, around four fifths being singletons. Sequencing was done on a sample of peripheral blood. The receptors here all came from a man aged 45-65 years with active COVID-19.

The CDR3 region is CASSPRDTLTGELFF. The CDR3 DNA reads as TGTGCCAGCAGCCCCCGGGACACACTCACCGGGGAGCTGTTTTTT. V gene TRBV9 combines with J gene TRBJ2-2; a weak D match, TRBD1 (6 bases). The ends were cut back, 4 bases at V and 4 bases at J, with 14 bases in the middle. CDR3 length equals 15 residues. Germline CDR1 and CDR2: SGDLS and YYNGEE.

J is TRBJ1-3 and V is TRBV7-2; weak D call: TRBD1 (6 bases). Between the trimmed V and J ends, which lost 1 base and 0 bases, there was a span of 10 bases. Germline lookup yields CDR1 SGHTA and CDR2 FQGNSA. The CDR3 contains 16 residues. DNA for the CDR3: TGTGCCAGCAGCTTAGTCGTCAGGGGCTCTGGAAACACCATATATTTT. It encodes CASSLVVRGSGNTIYF.